The sequence of this T cell receptor beta chain was determined in a study of preoperative IRX-2 immunotherapy in early breast cancer. Germline assignment: CDR1 WNHNN and CDR2 SYGVQD (reference sequence). The CDR3 has 12 residues. The V end was cut by 8 bases, the J end by 3 bases, with 7 bases between. This table comes from immunoSEQ multiplex PCR, and its TCRdb copy is limited to in-frame clones, with some not included. The sample has 40,000 to 50,000 clones, around 77% seen once. Documented treatment: preoperative locoregional IRX-2 cytokine immunotherapy. Preoperative locoregional IRX-2 cytokine immunotherapy was tested in the phase Ib source study.

The material was tumor tissue, obtained after IRX-2 immunotherapy. The TCR sequence derives from a human donor with breast cancer. The chain recombines TRBV10-1 with TRBJ2-2; D ambiguous. The CDR3: CASQAYTGELFF. Written as DNA, the CDR3 is TGCGCCAGCCAGGCGTACACCGGGGAGCTGTTTTTT.